One and the same sample provided the 32 T cell receptor beta chains below, sequenced in a study of blood T cell repertoires in COVID-19. This table comes from immunoSEQ multiplex PCR, and its TCRdb copy is limited to in-frame clones, with some not included. Counted here are about 440,000 clones, roughly 87% occurring once; the ten biggest clones make up roughly 2%. The sample comprised PBMCs or T cells enriched from blood (not recorded which). Source of these receptors: a woman under 30 with acute COVID-19.

Turning to this clone: The sample carries other DNA sequences with the same CDR3. This chain uses TRBV7-9 with TRBJ1-1; the D gene is possibly TRBD1 (5 bases). Trimming left V 1 base short and J 0 bases short, with 6 bases between. The germline gives CDR1 SEHNR, CDR2 FQNEAQ (reference sequence). The CDR3 has 14 amino acids. The CDR3 DNA sequence: TGTGCCAGCAGCTTAGGACAGCTGAACACTGAAGCTTTCTTT. It translates to CASSLGQLNTEAFF.

The V call is TRBV10-1, the J call TRBJ2-1; no clear D gene. This CDR3 has 16 residues. V lost 4 bases to trimming and J lost 0 bases, with 13 bases between them. Germline CDR1 WNHNN, CDR2 SYGVQD (reference sequence). The CDR3 DNA is TGCGCCAGCAGTGCCCAGACTTCTAGCTCCTACAATGAGCAGTTCTTC. Translated, it gives CASSAQTSSSYNEQFF.

The rearrangement uses TRBV25-1 and TRBJ2-1, with D tentatively TRBD2 (6 bases). V lost 4 bases, J lost 7 bases, and 17 bases lay in between. This CDR3 is 15 amino acids long. Germline-derived CDR1 and CDR2 are MGHDK and SYGVNS. The chain's CDR3 is CASSGAGMVWNEQFF. The CDR3 DNA sequence: TGTGCCAGCAGTGGAGCGGGTATGGTCTGGAATGAGCAGTTCTTC.

The chain joins TRBV3-1 (or the pseudogene TRBV3-2) to TRBJ2-1; maybe TRBD2 (7 bases). Trimming removed 2 bases at V and 4 bases at J, with 30 bases between. This CDR3 region has 21 residues. In germline, CDR1 is LGHDT, CDR2 YNNKEL (reference sequence). The CDR3 DNA is TGTGCCAGCAGCCAATATCTTCCAGCGGGACAAACTGCAAAAACATACAATGAGCAGTTCTTC. Translation: CASSQYLPAGQTAKTYNEQFF.

J is TRBJ1-2 and V is TRBV23-1; 8 nucleotides align to TRBD1. Being an ORF, TRBV23-1 has a function that is uncertain. Unmatched junction bases numbered 9, after V lost 5 bases and J lost 4 bases. The length of the CDR3 is 15 residues. CDR3 amino acids: CASSLRQGSFYGYTF. In nucleotides, the CDR3 is TGCGCCAGCAGTTTAAGACAGGGGAGTTTCTATGGCTACACCTTC.

The chain employs TRBV14 and TRBJ1-4; D uncertain. Trimming cost V 4 bases and J 0 bases, with 6 bases left between them. The length of the CDR3 is 14 residues. Germline CDR1 reads SGHDN; CDR2 reads FVKESK. CDR3 sequence reads: CASSLTTTNEKLFF. Here the CDR3 DNA reads TGTGCCAGCAGCCTGACAACAACTAATGAAAAACTGTTTTTT. Full variable domain (remainder filled in from reference TRBV14 and TRBJ1-4): EAGVTQFPSHSVIEKGQTVTLRCDPISGHDNLYWYRRVMGKEIKFLLHFVKESKQDESGMPNNRFLAERTGGTYSTLKVQPAELEDSGVYFCASSLTTTNEKLFFGSGTQLSVL.

The V and J genes are TRBV27 and TRBJ1-2, with D possibly matching TRBD1 (5 bases). In germline, CDR1 is MNHEY, CDR2 SMNVEV (reference sequence). The CDR3 has 14 residues. With 0 bases removed from V and 5 bases from J, the gap between germline ends came to 10 bases. CDR3 loop: CASSLSRGLYGYTF. CDR3 in DNA: TGTGCCAGCAGTTTATCTCGGGGACTGTATGGCTACACCTTC.

The chain combines TRBV7-2 with TRBJ1-2, with TRBD1 as a possible D gene (6 bases). The CDR3 covers 15 residues. V lost 4 bases and J lost 3, with 15 bases in between. CDR1 is SGHTA and CDR2 is FQGNSA in the germline V gene. DNA of the CDR3: TGTGCCAGCAGCTCCCTATACTGGACAGACTATGGCTACACCTTC. This gives the protein CASSSLYWTDYGYTF.

The genes are TRBV3-1 (or the pseudogene TRBV3-2) and TRBJ1-2; no clear D. The germline CDR1 and CDR2 sequences are LGHDT and YNNKEL (reference sequence). The CDR3 length is 14 residues. Trimming left V 0 bases short and J 8 bases short, with 13 bases between. The CDR3 region has the DNA TGTGCCAGCAGCCAAGATATTTCAGGAGGAGGCTACACCTTC. Translation: CASSQDISGGGYTF.

The DNA for the CDR3 is TGTGCCAGCAGTCAACACACTCAGGGGCTGAGCACTGAAGCTTTCTTT. Its protein is CASSQHTQGLSTEAFF. The V gene is TRBV2, the J gene TRBJ1-1, with D tentatively TRBD1 (6 bases). The V end lost 5 bases, the J end lost 4 bases, and 20 bases lay between the germline ends. The CDR3 is 16 residues long. Germline loops: CDR1 SNHLY, CDR2 FYNNEI. The complete variable domain, with remaining parts taken from reference TRBV2 and TRBJ1-1, reads EPEVTQTPSHQVTQMGQEVILRCVPISNHLYFYWYRQILGQKVEFLVSFYNNEISEKSEIFDDQFSVERPDGSNFTLKIRSTKLEDSAMYFCASSQHTQGLSTEAFFGQGTRLTVV.

This chain uses TRBV5-1 with TRBJ1-6; 9 positions match TRBD1. CDR1 is SGHRS, CDR2 YFSETQ, per germline. CDR3 length: 15 amino acids. Unmatched junction bases numbered 4, after V lost 4 bases and J lost 5 bases. The CDR3 sequence: CASSRDRGDNSPLHF. For the CDR3, the DNA is TGCGCCAGCAGCCGCGACAGGGGGGATAATTCACCCCTCCACTTT.

V gene TRBV5-1 combines with J gene TRBJ2-1, with D possibly being TRBD2 (6 bases). The V gene's germline CDR1 is SGHRS and CDR2 YFSETQ. The CDR3 covers 16 residues. The V end was cut by 0 bases, the J end by 5 bases, with 15 bases between. CDR3 sequence: CASSLDRRADDNEQFF. CDR3 nucleotide sequence: TGCGCCAGCAGCTTGGACCGGAGGGCCGATGACAATGAGCAGTTCTTC. Based on the CDR3 plus reference TRBV5-1 and TRBJ2-1, the full variable domain is KAGVTQTPRYLIKTRGQQVTLSCSPISGHRSVSWYQQTPGQGLQFLFEYFSETQRNKGNFPGRFSGRQFSNSRSEMNVSTLELGDSALYLCASSLDRRADDNEQFFGPGTRLTVL.

This clone was seen a handful of times. The chain couples TRBV7-8 to TRBJ2-2, with 8 bases matching TRBD1. In germline, CDR1 is SGHVS, CDR2 FQNEAQ. The length of the CDR3 is 16 residues. V shed 5 bases and J 1 base; nucleotides not matched to a gene: 6. The CDR3: CASSPPGQENTGELFF. As DNA, the CDR3 is TGTGCCAGCAGCCCCCCGGGACAGGAGAACACCGGGGAGCTGTTTTTT.

The rearrangement links TRBV10-1 to TRBJ2-5; possible D gene TRBD2, 5 bases. Trimming took off 2 bases at V and 5 bases at J, with 6 bases between the two ends. Germline loops: CDR1 WNHNN, CDR2 SYGVQD (reference sequence). The CDR3 runs 12 residues. The CDR3 region is CASSEGGETQYF. The DNA for the CDR3 is TGCGCCAGCAGTGAGGGAGGCGAGACCCAGTACTTC.

This chain joins TRBV10-3 and TRBJ1-1; D call uncertain. Per the germline V gene, CDR1 is ENHRY and CDR2 is SYGVKD. Trimming took off 7 bases at V and 5 bases at J, with 14 bases between the two ends. The CDR3 extends over 13 amino acids. CDR3 nucleotides: TGTGCCATCACGAGCCTCCCAGGTACTGAAGCTTTCTTT. Translating it yields CAITSLPGTEAFF.

This clone was recorded at least ten times. V is TRBV20-1 and J is TRBJ2-1, with 11 bases that match TRBD2. With 3 bases clipped from V and 7 bases from J, the junction kept 11 bases outside the gene matches. The CDR3 consists of 16 residues. Per the germline V gene, CDR1 is DFQATT and CDR2 is SNEGSKA (reference sequence). Written as DNA, the CDR3 is TGCAGTGCTAGTCCGGCTAGCGGGGGGTGGACAAATGAGCAGTTCTTC. Its translation is CSASPASGGWTNEQFF.

V and J are TRBV21-1 and TRBJ2-7; the table's D call, TRBD2, has no DNA check behind it. TRBV21-1 is deemed a pseudogene. This CDR3 is 21 amino acids long. CDR3 loop: CASSKVGGGDLSGRTSYEQYF. The CDR3 region has the DNA TGTGCCAGCAGCAAGGTGGGCGGCGGCGACCTTAGCGGGAGGACCTCCTACGAGCAGTACTTC.

The genes are TRBV6-5 and TRBJ2-1; 8 bases are a match to TRBD2. The V gene end was trimmed by 0 bases and the J gene end by 3 bases; junction bases not matched to a gene: 4. Germline CDR1 is MNHEY and CDR2 is SVGAGI. This CDR3 contains 16 residues. The chain's CDR3 is CASSYSKAGVYNEQFF. The CDR3 DNA follows: TGTGCCAGCAGTTACTCGAAAGCGGGAGTCTACAATGAGCAGTTCTTC.

This clone appeared a few times. DNA for the CDR3: TGTGCCACCAGCCGGGTCTCCTACGAGCAGTACTTC. Its protein product is CATSRVSYEQYF. The chain couples TRBV15 to TRBJ2-7, with unresolved D. Germline loops: CDR1 LNHNV, CDR2 YYDKDF (reference sequence). The CDR3 sequence is 12 residues long. V lost 5 bases and J 0 bases, leaving 5 bases between the germline ends.

The J gene is TRBJ2-7, the V gene TRBV7-9, with a possible D match to TRBD2 (5 bases). Germline loops: CDR1 SEHNR, CDR2 FQNEAQ (reference sequence). This CDR3 spans 17 amino acids. V gave up 1 base and J gave up 2 bases, with 18 bases separating them. CDR3 coding DNA: TGTGCCAGCAGCTTAGAAGTTTTTGTACTAGACCCCTACGAGCAGTACTTC. As protein: CASSLEVFVLDPYEQYF.

The rearrangement uses TRBV6-2 or TRBV6-3 and TRBJ2-1, with 10 nucleotides matching TRBD2. The CDR3 covers 14 residues. V gave up 5 bases and J gave up 8 bases; unmatched junction bases: 6. Germline CDR1 reads MNHEY; CDR2 reads SVGEGT. The DNA for the CDR3 is TGTGCCAGCAGTAGACTAGCGGGTTGGGATGAGCAGTTCTTC. Protein: CASSRLAGWDEQFF.

The CDR3 region has the DNA TGTGCCACCCGTCGGGACTCCCCCTACGAGCAGTACTTC. Amino acids: CATRRDSPYEQYF. The genes are TRBV28 and TRBJ2-7; D might be TRBD2 (6 bases). CDR3 length: 13 amino acids. Germline V gene sequence: CDR1 MDHEN, CDR2 SYDVKM. The germline V and J ends were trimmed by 10 bases and 2 bases, with 15 bases remaining between them.

This clone occurred once. The V and J genes are TRBV12-5 and TRBJ2-7, with D possibly matching TRBD1 (5 bases). The CDR3 length is 14 residues. The V and J ends lost 6 bases and 4 bases respectively, with 16 bases between them. The germline V gene has CDR1 LGHNT and CDR2 FRNRAP. This CDR3 reads CASGLDNRSYEQYF. As DNA, the CDR3 is TGTGCTAGTGGCCTTGACAACAGGAGTTACGAGCAGTACTTC.

The CDR3, as DNA: TGTGCCACCAGCAGAGATACAGGGGCAAATCAGCCCCAGCATTTT. Encoded protein: CATSRDTGANQPQHF. V usage is TRBV15 and J usage is TRBJ1-5; 7 nucleotides agree with TRBD1. Germline V CDR1 and CDR2: LNHNV, YYDKDF (reference sequence). This CDR3 comprises 15 residues. The J segment lost 4 bases and the V segment lost 0 bases, leaving 3 bases of the junction unmatched.

Written as DNA, the CDR3 is TGTGCCAGCAGCTTATTCTTACAGGGTTCCAATCTCTATGGCTACACCTTC. It encodes CASSLFLQGSNLYGYTF. The chain is built from TRBV7-9 and TRBJ1-2; TRBD1 is a possible D gene (6 bases). This CDR3 region has 17 residues. The V gene lost 2 bases and the J gene lost 4 bases, with 20 bases spanning the gap. Germline CDR1 SEHNR, CDR2 FQNEAQ (reference sequence).

Turning to this clone: Other DNA sequences in this sample translate to the same CDR3. The V and J genes are TRBV19 and TRBJ1-1, with D possibly matching TRBD1 (6 bases). V dropped 3 bases and J dropped 1 base, with 9 bases sitting between them. CDR3 length equals 14 residues. CDR1 and CDR2 from the germline V gene are LNHDA and SQIVND (reference sequence). This CDR3 reads CASSIGRGNTEAFF. CDR3 nucleotides: TGTGCCAGTAGTATTGGCAGGGGGAACACTGAAGCTTTCTTT. The complete variable domain, with remaining parts taken from reference TRBV19 and TRBJ1-1, reads DGGITQSPKYLFRKEGQNVTLSCEQNLNHDAMYWYRQDPGQGLRLIYYSQIVNDFQKGDIAEGYSVSREKKESFPLTVTSAQKNPTAFYLCASSIGRGNTEAFFGQGTRLTVV.

The chain recombines TRBV9 with TRBJ1-6, with TRBD1 as a possible D gene (6 bases). V dropped 4 bases and J dropped 6 bases, with 11 bases sitting between them. The CDR3 has 14 amino acids. Looked up from germline, CDR1 is SGDLS and CDR2 is YYNGEE. The CDR3 DNA reads as TGTGCCAGCAGCACCGGGGGGCTTAATTCACCCCTCCACTTT. This codes for CASSTGGLNSPLHF.

The chain has TRBV27 and TRBJ1-3; the D gene is possibly TRBD1 (5 bases). V was clipped by 3 bases and J by 4 bases, with 7 bases between them. This CDR3 contains 13 residues. Germline V gene lookup returns CDR1 MNHEY and CDR2 SMNVEV (reference sequence). CDR3 sequence reads: CASSFAGGNTIYF. The CDR3 DNA reads as TGTGCCAGCAGTTTCGCAGGGGGAAACACCATATATTTT.

V usage is TRBV7-9 and J usage is TRBJ2-1, with TRBD2 matching over 10 bases. V was pared by 4 bases and J by 1 base, with 7 bases of the junction left unmatched. This CDR3 has 17 amino acids. Germline V lookup: CDR1 SEHNR, CDR2 FQNEAQ (reference sequence). This chain's CDR3 is CASSSLTLAGSYNEQFF. The DNA of the CDR3 is TGTGCCAGCAGCTCACTAACACTAGCGGGATCCTACAATGAGCAGTTCTTC.

The gene calls are TRBV5-1 and TRBJ2-1; D is perhaps TRBD1 (5 bases). From germline, CDR1 is SGHRS and CDR2 YFSETQ. The CDR3 extends over 14 amino acids. The V end lost 2 bases, the J end lost 12 bases, and 18 bases lay between the germline ends. As DNA, the CDR3 is TGCGCCAGCAGCTTACTCAAGCTAGAAGGGGTGCAGTTCTTC. Translated: CASSLLKLEGVQFF. Supplemented by reference TRBV5-1 and TRBJ2-1, the full variable domain reads KAGVTQTPRYLIKTRGQQVTLSCSPISGHRSVSWYQQTPGQGLQFLFEYFSETQRNKGNFPGRFSGRQFSNSRSEMNVSTLELGDSALYLCASSLLKLEGVQFFGPGTRLTVL.

This clone showed up just once. The CDR3 DNA sequence: TGCGCCAGCCGGACAGGTCTCTCTGGGGCCAACGTCCTGACTTTC. It encodes CASRTGLSGANVLTF. This chain uses TRBV10-2 with TRBJ2-6; TRBD1 matches at 7 bases. The CDR3 length is 15 residues. Germline-derived CDR1 and CDR2 are WSHSY and SAAADI. With V trimmed by 8 bases and J by 0 bases, 4 bases remained unmatched.

V is TRBV19 and J is TRBJ2-1, with 10 bases lining up with TRBD1. Germline-derived CDR1 and CDR2 are LNHDA and SQIVND (reference sequence). V shed 5 bases, J shed 8 bases, and the junction held 9 bases outside the gene matches. The CDR3 is 15 residues long. The CDR3 DNA reads as TGTGCCAGTAGTTCGCGGACAGGGGGAATTGATGAGCAGTTCTTC. This encodes CASSSRTGGIDEQFF.